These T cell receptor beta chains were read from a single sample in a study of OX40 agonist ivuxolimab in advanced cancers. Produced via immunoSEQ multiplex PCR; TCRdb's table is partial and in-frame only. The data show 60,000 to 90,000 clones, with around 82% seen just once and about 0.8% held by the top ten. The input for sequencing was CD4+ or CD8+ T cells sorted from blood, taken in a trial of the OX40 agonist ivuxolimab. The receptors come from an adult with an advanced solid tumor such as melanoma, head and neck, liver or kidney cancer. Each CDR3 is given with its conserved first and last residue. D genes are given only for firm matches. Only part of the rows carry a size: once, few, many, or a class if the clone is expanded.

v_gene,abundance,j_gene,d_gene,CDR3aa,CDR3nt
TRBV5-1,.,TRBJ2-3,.,CASSFPGEDTQYF,TGCGCCAGCAGTTTCCCAGGGGAGGATACGCAGTATTTT
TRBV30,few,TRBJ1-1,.,CAWSGTIRSDTEAFF,TGTGCCTGGAGTGGAACGATAAGGTCGGACACTGAAGCTTTCTTT
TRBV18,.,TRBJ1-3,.,CASSPTRAGNTIYF,TGTGCCAGCTCCCCTACCAGGGCAGGAAACACCATATATTTT
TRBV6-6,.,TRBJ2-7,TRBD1,CASSYDRAYEQYF,TGTGCCAGCAGTTACGACAGGGCCTACGAGCAGTACTTC
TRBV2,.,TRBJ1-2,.,CASSEYSESRYTF,TGTGCCAGCAGTGAGTACAGCGAGAGTCGCTACACCTTC
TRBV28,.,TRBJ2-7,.,CASSLGGQGHEQYF,TGTGCCAGCAGTTTGGGGGGGCAAGGGCACGAGCAGTACTTC
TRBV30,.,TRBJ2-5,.,CAWSPDGLRTQYF,TGTGCCTGGAGTCCGGACGGACTGAGGACCCAGTACTTC
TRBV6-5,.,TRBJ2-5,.,CASSYPIGREETQYF,TGTGCCAGCAGTTACCCGATTGGCAGGGAAGAGACCCAGTACTTC
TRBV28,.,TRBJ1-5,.,CASTGGNSNQPQHF,TGTGCCAGCACGGGGGGGAATAGCAATCAGCCCCAGCATTTT
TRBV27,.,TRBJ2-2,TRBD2,CASSLRGAGELFF,TGTGCCAGCAGTTTACGGGGGGCCGGGGAGCTGTTTTTT
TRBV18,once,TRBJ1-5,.,CASSPRASNSNQPQHF,TGTGCCAGCTCACCGCGAGCCTCTAATAGCAATCAGCCCCAGCATTTT
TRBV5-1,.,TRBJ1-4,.,CASSLEQGHRGEKLFF,TGCGCCAGCAGCTTGGAACAGGGACACAGAGGGGAAAAACTGTTTTTT
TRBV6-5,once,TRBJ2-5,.,CASLLSGQETQYF,TGTGCCAGCCTCTTAAGCGGTCAAGAGACCCAGTACTTC
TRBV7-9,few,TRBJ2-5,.,CASSFYTGEMETQYF,TGTGCCAGCAGCTTTTACACGGGAGAAATGGAGACCCAGTACTTC
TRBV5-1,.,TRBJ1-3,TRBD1,CASSLGDQGARGNTIYF,TGCGCCAGCAGCTTGGGTGACCAGGGGGCGAGGGGAAACACCATATATTTT
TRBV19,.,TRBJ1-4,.,CASRKGVDEKLFF,TGTGCCAGTAGGAAAGGCGTGGATGAAAAACTGTTTTTT
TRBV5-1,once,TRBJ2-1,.,CASSTLWGSSYNEQFF,TGCGCCAGCAGCACCTTGTGGGGCAGCTCCTACAATGAGCAGTTCTTC
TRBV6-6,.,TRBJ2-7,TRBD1,CASSSGQGSYEQYF,TGTGCCAGCAGTTCGGGACAGGGATCCTACGAGCAGTACTTC
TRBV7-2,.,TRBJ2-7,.,CASSFTPVSYEQYF,TGTGCCAGCAGCTTTACCCCGGTTTCCTACGAGCAGTACTTC
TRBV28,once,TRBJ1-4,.,CASSLWQGNEKLFF,TGTGCCAGCAGTTTATGGCAGGGGAATGAAAAACTGTTTTTT
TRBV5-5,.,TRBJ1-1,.,CASSVNTEAFF,TGTGCCAGCAGTGTAAACACTGAAGCTTTCTTT
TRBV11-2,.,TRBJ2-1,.,CASTITQGSYNEQFF,TGTGCCAGCACCATTACACAGGGATCCTACAATGAGCAGTTCTTC
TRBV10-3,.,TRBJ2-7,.,CAISESAGPGVEQYF,TGTGCCATCAGTGAGTCGGCGGGGCCCGGGGTAGAGCAGTACTTC
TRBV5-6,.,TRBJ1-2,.,CASSSLYNRVGSPNYGYTF,TGTGCCAGCAGCTCATTATATAACAGGGTCGGCTCACCTAACTATGGCTACACCTTC
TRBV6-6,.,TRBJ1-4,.,CASSQMDGFYNEKLFF,TGTGCCAGCAGCCAAATGGACGGATTCTATAATGAAAAACTGTTTTTT
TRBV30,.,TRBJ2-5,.,CAWSASKTQYF,TGTGCCTGGAGCGCAAGCAAGACCCAGTACTTC
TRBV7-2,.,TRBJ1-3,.,CASSRLGSGGNTIYF,TGTGCCAGCAGCCGGTTAGGCAGTGGGGGAAACACCATATATTTT
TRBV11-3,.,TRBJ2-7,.,CASTPRPGSSYEQYF,TGTGCCAGCACCCCTCGGCCGGGTAGCTCCTACGAGCAGTACTTC
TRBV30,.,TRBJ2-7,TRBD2,CAWKLAGIYEQYF,TGTGCCTGGAAGCTAGCGGGGATCTACGAGCAGTACTTC
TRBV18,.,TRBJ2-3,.,CASSPVVDNTDTQYF,TGTGCCAGCTCACCCGTTGTGGATAACACAGATACGCAGTATTTT
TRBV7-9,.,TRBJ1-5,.,CASSLDGGPSAQHF,TGTGCCAGCAGCTTAGATGGGGGGCCCTCAGCCCAGCATTTT
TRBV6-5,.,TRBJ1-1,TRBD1,CAAQGALTEAFF,TGTGCCGCACAGGGGGCGCTCACTGAAGCTTTCTTT
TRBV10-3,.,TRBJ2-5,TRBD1,CASRGDRGAETQYF,TGTGCCTCTAGGGGGGACAGGGGCGCCGAGACCCAGTACTTC
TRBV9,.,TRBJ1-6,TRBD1,CASSVADRSHSPLHF,TGTGCCAGCAGCGTGGCGGACAGGTCCCATTCACCCCTCCACTTT
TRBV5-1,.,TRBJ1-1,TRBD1,CASSPFSTGGTEAFF,TGCGCCAGCAGCCCTTTCTCGACAGGGGGTACTGAAGCTTTCTTT
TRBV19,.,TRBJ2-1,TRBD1,CASSMKGQGANEQFF,TGTGCCAGTAGTATGAAGGGACAGGGCGCCAATGAGCAGTTCTTC
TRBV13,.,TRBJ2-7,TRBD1,CASSLEGQGSYEQYF,TGTGCCAGCAGCTTGGAGGGACAGGGTTCCTACGAGCAGTACTTC
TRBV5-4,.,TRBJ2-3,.,CASSLEASRDTQYF,TGTGCCAGCAGCTTGGAGGCTAGTCGGGATACGCAGTATTTT
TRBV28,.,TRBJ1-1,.,CASKLGQQEVAFF,TGTGCCAGCAAATTAGGACAACAGGAGGTAGCTTTCTTT
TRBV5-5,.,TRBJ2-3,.,CASSLVLVSTDTQYF,TGTGCCAGCAGCTTGGTCCTAGTGAGCACAGATACGCAGTATTTT
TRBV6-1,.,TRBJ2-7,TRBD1,CASRDRPYEQYF,TGTGCCAGCCGGGACAGACCCTACGAGCAGTACTTC
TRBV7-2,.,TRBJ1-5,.,CASSLHKGNGQPQHF,TGTGCCAGCAGCTTACACAAAGGGAATGGTCAGCCCCAGCATTTT
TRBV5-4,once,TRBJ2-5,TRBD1,CASRVDRGRETQYF,TGTGCCAGCAGAGTAGACAGGGGGCGAGAGACCCAGTACTTC
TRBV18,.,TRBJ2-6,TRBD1,CASSSLRQGISGANVLTF,TGTGCCAGCTCATCGCTGCGACAGGGGATCTCTGGGGCCAACGTCCTGACTTTC
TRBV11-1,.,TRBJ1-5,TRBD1,CASQKHDRVDQPQHF,TGTGCCAGCCAGAAGCATGACAGGGTCGATCAGCCCCAGCATTTT
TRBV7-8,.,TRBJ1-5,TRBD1,CASSLAGTGNQPQHF,TGTGCCAGCAGCTTAGCTGGGACAGGCAATCAGCCCCAGCATTTT